These T cell receptor beta chains were read from a single sample in a study of blood T cell repertoires in COVID-19. Libraries were prepared by immunoSEQ multiplex PCR; TCRdb keeps only in-frame clonotypes and omits some of them. The sample lists 100,000 to 150,000 clones; 81% were seen once. Specimen: peripheral blood. These receptors were obtained from a young man with COVID-19, enrolled during active disease. The conserved cysteine and the conserved F or W are not part of the CDR3 here.

v_call: TRBV30; j_call: TRBJ2-1; cdr3_aa: AWRSGLAYNEQF
v_call: TRBV7-6; j_call: TRBJ2-3; cdr3_aa: ASSPGLAGGPYTDTQY
v_call: TRBV15; j_call: TRBJ2-5; cdr3_aa: ATSSSGGGQETQY
v_call: TRBV9; j_call: TRBJ2-7; cdr3_aa: ASSLSGEVRDEQY
v_call: TRBV25-1; j_call: TRBJ1-5; cdr3_aa: ASNKNRGARDSNQPQH
v_call: TRBV28; j_call: TRBJ1-6; cdr3_aa: ASSTVYSPLH
v_call: TRBV7-2; j_call: TRBJ1-1; cdr3_aa: ASSLVRDRGREAF
v_call: TRBV30; j_call: TRBJ2-7; cdr3_aa: AWSEYMVLSEQY
v_call: TRBV25-1; j_call: TRBJ1-1; cdr3_aa: ASTFGKGTEAF
v_call: TRBV9; j_call: TRBJ1-1; cdr3_aa: ASSGTDSMNTEAF
v_call: TRBV11-3; j_call: TRBJ2-1; cdr3_aa: ASRLQAGGFNEQF
v_call: TRBV4-2; j_call: TRBJ2-3; cdr3_aa: ASRRGLAGGSSGTDTQY
v_call: TRBV27; j_call: TRBJ2-7; cdr3_aa: ASSPVRQGPYEQY
v_call: TRBV2; j_call: TRBJ1-5; cdr3_aa: ASSPALTGANNQPQH
v_call: TRBV27; j_call: TRBJ1-1; cdr3_aa: ASTRGLRLSMNTEAF
v_call: TRBV7-9; j_call: TRBJ1-2; cdr3_aa: ASSLGGGSYGYT
v_call: TRBV10-3; j_call: TRBJ2-3; cdr3_aa: AISESAGTDTQY
v_call: TRBV11-2; j_call: TRBJ1-6; cdr3_aa: ASSSRLGPGWNNSPLH
v_call: TRBV7-6; j_call: TRBJ2-7; cdr3_aa: ASSSGTGRSEQY
v_call: TRBV24-1; j_call: TRBJ2-7; cdr3_aa: ATSDASGTGNDSYEQY
v_call: TRBV13; j_call: TRBJ2-1; cdr3_aa: ASSSRLAPNEQF
v_call: TRBV21-1; j_call: TRBJ2-4; cdr3_aa: ASSKRRRRLAKNIQY
v_call: TRBV28; j_call: TRBJ2-5; cdr3_aa: ASSLLIGSGGETQY